The rows below give T cell receptor beta chains drawn from one sample of a study of T cell responses to AZD1222 COVID-19 vaccine. Only in-frame clones appear in the TCRdb table, and some are missing; sequencing was by immunoSEQ multiplex PCR. This sample has roughly 200,000 clones, with about nine tenths found just once. The sample consisted of peripheral blood, taken 28 days after the second AZD1222 dose. These receptors all stem from an adult who received the AZD1222 COVID-19 vaccine. CDR3s include the opening cysteine and the closing phenylalanine or tryptophan. The D gene is left open where the match is weak.

>TRBV5-4|TRBJ1-1|.|13
CASSLFIGTEAFF
>TRBV30|TRBJ1-2|.|11
CAWNRNYGYTF
>TRBV12-3/TRBV12-4|TRBJ1-6|.|13
CASSLALVSPLHF
>TRBV3-1/TRBV3-2|TRBJ1-2|.|13
CASSPVRGDGYTF
>TRBV18|TRBJ1-6|TRBD1|15
CASSPVGQYNSPLHF
>TRBV5-1|TRBJ2-7|TRBD1|14
CASSRDRTSYEQYF
>TRBV5-4|TRBJ2-3|.|15
CASSSSGGARDTQYF
>TRBV7-2|TRBJ1-5|.|16
CASSTDRQSPNQPQHF
>TRBV5-8|TRBJ1-5|TRBD1|15
CASSAGQGFNQPQHF
>TRBV5-5|TRBJ1-3|.|16
CASSLGIQGSGNTIYF
>TRBV7-2|TRBJ2-7|.|14
CASSLAIGGYEQYF
>TRBV4-1|TRBJ1-2|TRBD1|14
CASSLGQGAYGYTF
>TRBV7-9|TRBJ1-2|.|15
CASSSYPTTNYGYTF
>TRBV19|TRBJ1-4|.|14
CASSPWKGREKLFF